These T cell receptor beta chains were read from a single sample in a study of OX40 agonist ivuxolimab in advanced cancers. Profiled with immunoSEQ multiplex PCR; TCRdb holds only in-frame clones, not every one. The data show about 36,000 clones, 60% to 80% seen once. This material consisted of CD4+ or CD8+ T cells sorted from blood, taken in a trial of the OX40 agonist ivuxolimab. All receptors derive from an adult with an advanced solid tumor such as melanoma, head and neck, liver or kidney cancer. Both conserved end residues are part of each CDR3. A D gene is named only where the DNA matches it firmly. The size entry is marked missing in some rows and otherwise reads once, few, many or a size class.

D,V,J,size,DNA,CDR3
-,TRBV6-5,TRBJ2-2,-,TGTGCCAGCCGTTACCTGACAGGCACGAACACCGGGGAGCTGTTTTTT,CASRYLTGTNTGELFF
-,TRBV27,TRBJ2-1,few,TGTGCCAGCAGTTCCCTCCGGACTCGTGGAGGCAATGAGCAGTTCTTC,CASSSLRTRGGNEQFF
-,TRBV30,TRBJ1-2,few,TGTGCCTGGAGTGGTTCACGGTGGGAGGCTGGCTACACCTTC,CAWSGSRWEAGYTF
TRBD1,TRBV4-1,TRBJ2-7,-,TGCGCCAGCAGCCAAGAGTTCACAGGGGGATTCTACGAGCAGTACTTC,CASSQEFTGGFYEQYF
TRBD1,TRBV6-1,TRBJ2-7,-,TGTGCCAGCAGTGAATTTGAAGGGACAGGGATTTACGAGCAGTACTTC,CASSEFEGTGIYEQYF
-,TRBV15,TRBJ2-1,few,TGTGCCACCAGAAGCTACTACGACAATGAGCAGTTCTTC,CATRSYYDNEQFF
-,TRBV7-3,TRBJ2-7,-,TGTGCCAGCAGCTTGGACCCCTCCTACGAGCAGTACTTC,CASSLDPSYEQYF
-,TRBV6-1,TRBJ1-3,-,TGTGCCAGCAGTGAGTTTATTTATAGCTCTGGAAACACCATATATTTT,CASSEFIYSSGNTIYF
TRBD1,TRBV7-9,TRBJ1-4,-,TGTGCCAGCAGCAACCGGGACAGGGTAACTAATGAAAAACTGTTTTTT,CASSNRDRVTNEKLFF
-,TRBV5-4,TRBJ1-4,-,TGTGCCAGCAGCTTTGGGGTTATCGGTGAAAAACTGTTTTTT,CASSFGVIGEKLFF
TRBD1,TRBV11-2,TRBJ1-1,once,TGTGCCAGCAGCCGACAGGGAATGAACACTGAAGCTTTCTTT,CASSRQGMNTEAFF
-,TRBV19,TRBJ1-1,-,TGTGCCAGTAGTATAGATGACCAGCTTCGGAGGGTGTTTCGGACTGAAGCTTTCTTT,CASSIDDQLRRVFRTEAFF
TRBD1,TRBV6-5,TRBJ1-5,-,TGTGCCAGCAGTCCCGGGACAGGGAGCAATCAGCCCCAGCATTTT,CASSPGTGSNQPQHF
TRBD2,TRBV7-9,TRBJ2-5,-,TGTGCCAGCAGCTCTAGCGGGTATAAAGAGACCCAGTACTTC,CASSSSGYKETQYF
-,TRBV2,TRBJ2-7,few,TGTGCCAGCAGTGATAGGCCGGGGGCGATATACGAGCAGTACTTC,CASSDRPGAIYEQYF
-,TRBV6-6,TRBJ1-1,-,TGTGCCAGCAGTTACGTGGGTCGGGACACTGAAGCTTTCTTT,CASSYVGRDTEAFF
-,TRBV6-6,TRBJ1-1,-,TGTGCCAGCAGTCGGTTAATAGGGAACACTGAAGCTTTCTTT,CASSRLIGNTEAFF
TRBD1,TRBV5-6,TRBJ1-2,-,TGTGCCAGCAGCTTGGACAGGGGGACAAACTATGGCTACACCTTC,CASSLDRGTNYGYTF
-,TRBV27,TRBJ1-4,once,TGTGCCAGCAGCTCCCGACTTGCAACTAATGAAAAACTGTTTTTT,CASSSRLATNEKLFF
-,TRBV7-9,TRBJ1-1,few,TGTGCCAGCAGCTTAGAGGTCACTGAAGCTTTCTTT,CASSLEVTEAFF
-,TRBV23-1,TRBJ2-7,few,TGCGCCAGCAGTCGATCGATCGAAATGAAACGGGGGCGAATGACCTCCTACGAGCAGTACTTC,CASSRSIEMKRGRMTSYEQYF
-,TRBV7-8,TRBJ2-7,-,TGTGCCAGCAGCCCGGGACACGGCGAGCAGTACTTC,CASSPGHGEQYF
-,TRBV10-3,TRBJ1-5,few,TGTGCCATCAGTGAGTCTGAGGGGCTGGGGCAGCCCCAGCATTTT,CAISESEGLGQPQHF
-,TRBV6-8,TRBJ2-1,-,TGTGCCAGCAGTTATATTCTATGGTCGGGACGGGGGTTGAGTCGGTCCTACAATGAGCAGTTCTTC,CASSYILWSGRGLSRSYNEQFF